These 25 T cell receptor beta chains were sequenced from one sample in a study of T cells in Graves' hyperthyroidism and ophthalmopathy. Template material for amplifying TCR beta CDR3 regions consisted of RNA transcripts. First-round RT-PCR of the TCR CDR3 relied on the HTBI primer set. TCRdb fed the multiplex PCR reads into MiXCR, producing one record per CDR3 protein. This sample yields about 350,000 distinct CDR3 sequences, of which roughly 14% are seen a single time; roughly 25% belongs to the top ten. The sequencing input was blood. All receptors come from a woman aged 30 to 39 with Graves' hyperthyroidism.

To note about this clonotype: This clone may be a read error of a much larger clone one base away. The rearrangement links TRBV7-9 to TRBJ2-3; possibly TRBD2 for D (6 bases). This CDR3 contains 15 residues. The germline V gene encodes CDR1 SEHNR and CDR2 FQNEAQ (reference sequence). DNA of the CDR3: TGTGCCAGCAGCCCGACGACTAGGAGCACAGATACGCACTATTTT. This translates into CASSPTTRSTDTHYF.

In this sample, this clonotype turned up many times. The chain carries TRBV6-2 or TRBV6-3 and TRBJ2-2; D unresolved. The germline gives CDR1 MNHEY, CDR2 SVGEGT. With 7 bases removed from V and 5 bases from J, the gap between germline ends came to 14 bases. CDR3 length: 14 amino acids. The CDR3 sequence: CASIGRGITGELFF. In DNA, the CDR3 is TGTGCCAGCATCGGCCGTGGGATAACCGGGGAGCTGTTTTTT.

The table lists this clonotype with many counts. This chain uses TRBV10-3 with TRBJ2-3; 9 nucleotides match TRBD2. CDR3 length: 13 amino acids. From germline, CDR1 is ENHRY and CDR2 SYGVKD. V lost 6 bases to trimming and J lost 5 bases; unmatched junction nucleotides: 3. The CDR3 bases are TGTGCCATCAGGCTAGCGGGAAAAGATACGCAGTATTTT. It specifies CAIRLAGKDTQYF.

With respect to this clonotype: The germline gene is not matched at one end of the junction; a read error may be the cause. V is TRBV7-9 and J is TRBJ2-2, with 14 bases lining up with TRBD2. Germline V gene data show CDR1 as SEHNR and CDR2 as FQNEAQ (reference sequence). This CDR3 spans 16 amino acids. The CDR3: CASSPPGTSGSGALFF. CDR3 nucleotide sequence: TGTGCCAGCAGCCCCCCCGGGACTAGCGGGAGCGGGGCGCTGTTTTTT.

The CDR3 nucleotides are TGTGCCAGTAGTATAAATGGAGACAGGAACACTGAAGCTTTCTTT. It encodes CASSINGDRNTEAFF. The genes are TRBV19 and TRBJ1-1; D is possibly TRBD1 (5 bases). V shed 2 bases and J shed 1 base, with 11 bases lying between them. The CDR3 runs 15 residues. Germline V gene sequence: CDR1 LNHDA, CDR2 SQIVND (reference sequence).

This clonotype came up many times. V gene TRBV6-6 combines with J gene TRBJ2-7, with a weak D call TRBD2 (5 bases). Looked up from germline, CDR1 is MNHNY and CDR2 is SVGAGI (reference sequence). This CDR3 has 16 residues. Trimming removed 2 bases at V and 0 bases at J, with 14 bases between. CDR3 in DNA: TGTGCCAGCAGTTACCCTACGAGGGTCAGCTCCTACGAGCAGTACTTC. Protein product: CASSYPTRVSSYEQYF.

V usage is TRBV7-9 and J usage is TRBJ2-1; TRBD1 might be the D (6 bases). Trimming shortened V by 8 bases and J by 4 bases, and 15 bases separated the two germline ends. CDR3 length equals 14 residues. Germline CDR1 and CDR2: SEHNR and FQNEAQ (reference sequence). The CDR3 loop is CASSGQMKYNEQFF. In DNA, the CDR3 is TGTGCCAGCTCAGGACAGATGAAATACAATGAGCAGTTCTTC. Variable domain in full (rest from reference TRBV7-9 and TRBJ2-1): DTGVSQNPRHKITKRGQNVTFRCDPISEHNRLYWYRQTLGQGPEFLTYFQNEAQLEKSRLLSDRFSAERPKGSFSTLEIQRTEQGDSAMYLCASSGQMKYNEQFFGPGTRLTVL.

This clonotype appeared many times. The chain joins TRBV7-3 to TRBJ1-1; D gene unclear. V lost 4 bases and J lost 1, with 7 bases in between. This CDR3 contains 13 residues. CDR1 SGHTA and CDR2 FQGTGA come from the germline V gene. CDR3: CASSSDPNTEAFF. The DNA of the CDR3 is TGTGCCAGCAGCTCGGACCCGAACACTGAAGCTTTCTTT.

The chain uses TRBV18 and TRBJ1-1; D remains ambiguous. The germline CDR1 and CDR2 sequences are KGHSH and LQKENI. The length of the CDR3 is 16 residues. The V end was cut by 3 bases, the J end by 4 bases, with 18 bases between. CDR3 region: CASSPLEGGLSTEAFF. CDR3 DNA sequence: TGTGCCAGCTCACCCTTGGAGGGAGGTTTGAGCACTGAAGCTTTCTTT.

The V call is TRBV4-2, the J call TRBJ2-2, with TRBD2 identical over 10 bases. Germline values: CDR1 LGHNA, CDR2 YNFKEQ. The V gene end was trimmed by 0 bases and the J gene end by 9 bases; junction bases not matched to a gene: 13. CDR3 length equals 18 residues. The CDR3 sequence is CASSQEALLAGLMRELFF. Written as DNA, the CDR3 is TGTGCCAGCAGCCAAGAGGCTTTACTAGCGGGGCTAATGAGGGAGCTGTTTTTT.

This clonotype has a count of ten or more. V gene TRBV7-3 combines with J gene TRBJ2-3; TRBD1 is a possible D gene (6 bases). V shed 5 bases and J shed 4 bases, with 10 bases lying between them. The CDR3 runs 13 residues. CDR1 SGHTA and CDR2 FQGTGA come from the germline V gene. DNA of the CDR3: TGTGCCAGCAGCCTCAAGGGGGCAGATACGCAGTATTTT. It encodes CASSLKGADTQYF.

Comments on this clonotype: Since a much larger clone is just one base distant, this may be a read error. V is TRBV11-2 and J is TRBJ2-2; 9 bases agree with TRBD2. Looked up from germline, CDR1 is SGHAT and CDR2 is FQNNGV. Trimming at V came to 3 bases and at J to 3 bases, leaving 5 bases not matched to a gene. The CDR3 has 16 amino acids. The CDR3 is CASSFSGGRDTGELFF. CDR3 DNA: TGTGCCAGCAGCTTTAGCGGCGGGAGGGACACCGGGGAGCTGTTTTTT.

The CDR3 protein is CSVPQGNTEAFF. The CDR3 DNA follows: TGCAGCGTCCCCCAGGGGAACACTGAAGCTTTCTTT. The chain recombines TRBV29-1 with TRBJ1-1, with D perhaps TRBD1 (5 bases). Trimming removed 6 bases from V and 1 base from J, with 9 bases in between. Germline V gives CDR1 SQVTM, CDR2 ANQGSEA. CDR3 length equals 12 residues.

J is TRBJ2-3 and V is TRBV29-1, with 9 bases matching TRBD2. Losses at the gene ends were 6 bases for V and 6 bases for J; bases not matched to a gene: 13. CDR3 length equals 15 residues. CDR1 is SQVTM, CDR2 ANQGSEA, per germline. The DNA of the CDR3 is TGCAGCGTCGGTTCTTGTAGCGGGAGTGAGGATACGCAGTATTTT. Translated: CSVGSCSGSEDTQYF.

This clonotype came up many times. The J gene is TRBJ1-2, the V gene TRBV28, with no clear D. V was trimmed by 9 bases and J by 8 bases, leaving 13 bases between them. The CDR3 runs 11 residues. Germline values: CDR1 MDHEN, CDR2 SYDVKM. DNA of the CDR3: TGTGCCAGGCAAAGGGTAGAAGGCTACACCTTC. It codes for CARQRVEGYTF.

This clonotype has at least ten counts. The chain carries TRBV12-3 or TRBV12-4 and TRBJ1-5, with D maybe TRBD1 (5 bases). The V end lost 3 bases, the J end lost 1 base, and 7 bases lay between the germline ends. The length of the CDR3 is 14 residues. The CDR3 sequence: CASSLDNSNQPQHF. In DNA form, the CDR3 reads TGTGCCAGCAGTTTGGACAACAGCAATCAGCCCCAGCATTTT.

Concerning this clonotype: Compared with germline, one end of the junction differs, possibly owing to a read error. The chain couples TRBV18 to TRBJ2-2; 10 nucleotides line up with TRBD1. The CDR3 contains 15 residues. Germline V gives CDR1 KGHSH, CDR2 LQKENI. This CDR3 is CASSLGQGYTGEPFF. CDR3 coding DNA: TGTGCCAGCTCATTGGGACAGGGGTACACCGGGGAGCCGTTTTTT.

V and J are TRBV28 and TRBJ2-5; the D gene is possibly TRBD2 (5 bases). V was pared by 8 bases and J by 1 base, with 11 bases between. The CDR3 covers 13 residues. Germline loops: CDR1 MDHEN, CDR2 SYDVKM. CDR3 loop: CASGSRGQETQYF. CDR3 DNA: TGTGCCAGCGGCTCCCGGGGCCAAGAGACCCAGTACTTC.

J is TRBJ2-1 and V is TRBV27, with a weak D call TRBD1 (5 bases). Trimming removed 3 bases from V and 8 bases from J, with 14 bases in between. The CDR3 loop spans 14 amino acids. Germline V gives CDR1 MNHEY, CDR2 SMNVEV (reference sequence). The CDR3: CASSFGFRADEQFF. The CDR3 DNA is TGTGCCAGCAGTTTTGGGTTCAGGGCTGATGAGCAGTTCTTC.

This rearrangement joins TRBV6-1 to TRBJ1-4, with unresolved D. This CDR3 is 12 amino acids long. Trimming stripped 7 bases from V and 3 bases from J, with 6 bases between. Germline V gene sequence: CDR1 MNHNS, CDR2 SASEGT. CDR3: CASKGPNEKLFF. The CDR3, as DNA: TGTGCCAGCAAAGGGCCTAATGAAAAACTGTTTTTT.

The V call is TRBV20-1, the J call TRBJ2-1; 8 bases agree with TRBD2. From germline, CDR1 is DFQATT and CDR2 SNEGSKA (reference sequence). Trimming took 8 bases from V and 1 from J; bases not matched to a gene: 4. The CDR3 is made up of 13 amino acids. CDR3 amino acids: CSTSGSSYNEQFF. For the CDR3, the DNA is TGCAGTACAAGCGGGAGTTCCTACAATGAGCAGTTCTTC.

This clonotype was observed many times. This rearrangement joins TRBV2 to TRBJ2-3; 8 bases align to TRBD2. J lost 6 bases, V lost 6 bases, and 11 bases had no gene match. The CDR3 is 15 amino acids. The germline CDR1 and CDR2 sequences are SNHLY and FYNNEI. Here the CDR3 DNA reads TGTGCCAGCAGAGGGGTTGGCGGGAGGACGGATACGCAGTATTTT. Protein sequence: CASRGVGGRTDTQYF.

This chain links TRBV4-3 with TRBJ2-3; 9 positions match TRBD2. CDR3 length equals 17 residues. The germline gives CDR1 LGHNA, CDR2 YSLEER. The junction had 5 bases not matched to a gene; V was cut back by 0 bases and J by 1 base. As DNA, the CDR3 is TGCGCCAGCAGCCAAGAGAGAGCGGGAGGCGGCACAGATACGCAGTATTTT. Its protein is CASSQERAGGGTDTQYF.

The rearrangement joins TRBV5-1 to TRBJ1-1; D gene unclear. Trimming removed 5 bases from V and 3 bases from J, with 17 bases in between. Germline V gene data show CDR1 as SGHRS and CDR2 as YFSETQ. This CDR3 is built from 15 residues. CDR3 in amino acids: CASRQTGVGYTEAFF. CDR3 coding DNA: TGCGCCAGCAGGCAGACTGGGGTGGGGTACACTGAAGCTTTCTTT.

This chain joins TRBV27 and TRBJ1-6; a weak D match, TRBD1 (5 bases). The CDR3 spans 19 residues. CDR1 and CDR2 (germline): MNHEY, SMNVEV (reference sequence). Trimming took 1 base from V and 0 from J, leaving 16 bases between them. The CDR3: CASSLWRGKGYSYNSPLHF. The CDR3 coding sequence is TGTGCCAGCAGTTTATGGCGAGGGAAGGGGTACTCCTATAATTCACCCCTCCACTTT.